Listed here are 6 T cell receptor beta chains from one sample, sequenced in a study of blood T cell repertoires in COVID-19. Method: immunoSEQ multiplex PCR; TCRdb's copy keeps in-frame clones and lacks some. The sample shows around 180,000 clones, approximately 80% of them seen only once. The source material was peripheral blood. The source is a human donor in a cohort sampled during active COVID-19.

This rearrangement joins TRBV7-8 to TRBJ2-5, with 8 nucleotides matching TRBD2. The V gene end was trimmed by 4 bases and the J gene end by 3 bases; junction bases not matched to a gene: 10. The CDR3 is made up of 16 amino acids. CDR1 and CDR2 (germline): SGHVS, FQNEAQ. CDR3 sequence (DNA): TGTGCCAGCAGCTCCCCCGGGGGAGCGGGAGAAGAGACCCAGTACTTC. Encoded protein: CASSSPGGAGEETQYF.

This clone occurred a few times. This chain joins TRBV9 and TRBJ2-6; D gene ambiguous. The germline CDR1 and CDR2 sequences are SGDLS and YYNGEE. Trimming took off 4 bases at V and 2 bases at J, with 10 bases between the two ends. The CDR3 has 15 amino acids. The CDR3 DNA reads as TGTGCCAGCAGCCCCAACTACGCTGGGGCCAACGTCCTGACTTTC. Translation: CASSPNYAGANVLTF.

This sequence joins TRBV7-9 and TRBJ1-6; 9 bases are a match to TRBD1. The CDR3 has 18 residues. Germline V gives CDR1 SEHNR, CDR2 FQNEAQ (reference sequence). Losses at the gene ends were 5 bases for V and 6 bases for J; bases not matched to a gene: 14. CDR3 coding DNA: TGTGCCAGCAGCCCGGGACAGGGACTAAAACGGGGTAATTCACCCCTCCACTTT. It yields the protein CASSPGQGLKRGNSPLHF.

This chain uses TRBV29-1 with TRBJ2-5; no firm D call. V lost 4 bases to trimming and J lost 2 bases, with 11 bases between them. CDR1 is SQVTM, CDR2 ANQGSEA, per germline. This CDR3 is built from 13 residues. The CDR3, as DNA: TGCAGCGTTGTCTCCGAGGCTCAAGAGACCCAGTACTTC. Encoded protein: CSVVSEAQETQYF.

J is TRBJ1-5 and V is TRBV19, with D perhaps TRBD1 (6 bases). Trimming cost V 3 bases and J 6 bases, with 18 bases left between them. Germline V CDR1 and CDR2: LNHDA, SQIVND (reference sequence). The CDR3 spans 16 residues. The CDR3 region has the DNA TGTGCCAGTAGTATGGGCCTTGGGGGCGCCGGTCAGCCCCAGCATTTT. It codes for CASSMGLGGAGQPQHF. Full variable domain (remainder filled in from reference TRBV19 and TRBJ1-5): DGGITQSPKYLFRKEGQNVTLSCEQNLNHDAMYWYRQDPGQGLRLIYYSQIVNDFQKGDIAEGYSVSREKKESFPLTVTSAQKNPTAFYLCASSMGLGGAGQPQHFGDGTRLSIL.

V usage is TRBV11-1 and J usage is TRBJ2-3, with D possibly matching TRBD2 (5 bases). The CDR3 runs 13 residues. The V and J ends lost 4 bases and 2 bases respectively, with 7 bases between them. The germline gives CDR1 SGHAT, CDR2 FQDESV (reference sequence). Written as DNA, the CDR3 is TGTGCCAGCAGCTACGGACTCACAGATACGCAGTATTTT. It translates to CASSYGLTDTQYF.